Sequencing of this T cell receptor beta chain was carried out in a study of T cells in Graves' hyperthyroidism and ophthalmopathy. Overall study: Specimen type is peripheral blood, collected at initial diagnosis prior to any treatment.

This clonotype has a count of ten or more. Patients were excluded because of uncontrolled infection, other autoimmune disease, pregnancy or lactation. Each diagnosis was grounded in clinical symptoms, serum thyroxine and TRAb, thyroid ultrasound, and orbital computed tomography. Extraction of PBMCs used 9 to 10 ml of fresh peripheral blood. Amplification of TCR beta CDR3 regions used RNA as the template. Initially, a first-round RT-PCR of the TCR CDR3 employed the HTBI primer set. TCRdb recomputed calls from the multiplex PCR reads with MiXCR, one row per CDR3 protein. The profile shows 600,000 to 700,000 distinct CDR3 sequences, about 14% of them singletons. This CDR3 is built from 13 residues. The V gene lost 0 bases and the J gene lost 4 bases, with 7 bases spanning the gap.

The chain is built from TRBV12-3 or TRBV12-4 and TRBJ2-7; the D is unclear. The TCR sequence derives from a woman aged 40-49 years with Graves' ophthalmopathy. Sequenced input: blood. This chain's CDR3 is CASSLAASYEQYF. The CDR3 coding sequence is TGTGCCAGCAGTTTAGCCGCGAGTTACGAGCAGTACTTC.